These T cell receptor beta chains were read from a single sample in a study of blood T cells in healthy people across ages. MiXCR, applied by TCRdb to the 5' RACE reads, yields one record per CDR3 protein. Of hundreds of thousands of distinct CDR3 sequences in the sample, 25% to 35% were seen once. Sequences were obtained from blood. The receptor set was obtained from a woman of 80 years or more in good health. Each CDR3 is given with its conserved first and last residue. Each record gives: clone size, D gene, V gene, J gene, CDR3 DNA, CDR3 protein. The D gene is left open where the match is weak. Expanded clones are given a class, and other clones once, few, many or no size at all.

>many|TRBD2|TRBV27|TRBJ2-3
TGTGCCAGCACTCAACGACTAGCGGGGGATAATACCGGACTCACAGATACGCAGTATTTT
CASTQRLAGDNTGLTDTQYF
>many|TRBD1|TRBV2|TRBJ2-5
TGTGCCAGCAGAGACAGGGTACTCCAAGAGACCCAGTACTTC
CASRDRVLQETQYF
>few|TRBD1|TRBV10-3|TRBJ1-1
TGTGCCATCAGTGATCGGGACAGACGAGGCACTGAAGCTTTCTTT
CAISDRDRRGTEAFF
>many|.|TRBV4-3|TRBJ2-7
TGCGCCAGCAGCCAAATGAGGGCCGGCGAGCAGTACTTC
CASSQMRAGEQYF
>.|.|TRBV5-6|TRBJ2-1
TGTGCCAGCAGCTTCGACTACTACGGCGATGAGCAGTTCTTC
CASSFDYYGDEQFF
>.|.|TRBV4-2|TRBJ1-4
TGTGCCAGCAGACCCGGAGTAGGGAGTAATGAAAAACTGTTTTTT
CASRPGVGSNEKLFF
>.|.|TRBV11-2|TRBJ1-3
TGTGCCAGCAGCTTCCACACGGGTAGCTCTGGAAACACCATATATTTT
CASSFHTGSSGNTIYF
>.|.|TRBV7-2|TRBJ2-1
TGTGCCAGCAGCTTAGCTGTGAATCGTGGGGATCATGAGCAGTTCTTC
CASSLAVNRGDHEQFF
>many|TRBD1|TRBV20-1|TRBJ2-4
TGCAGTGCAGACAGGGTCGGGACCAAAAACATTCAGTACTTC
CSADRVGTKNIQYF
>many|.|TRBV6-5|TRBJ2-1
TGTGCCAGCAGTTACTCGACAGGAGTCAATGAGCAGTTCTTC
CASSYSTGVNEQFF
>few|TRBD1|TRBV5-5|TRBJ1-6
TGTGCCAGCAGCGCGACCGGGACAGGGAATTCACCCCTCCACTTT
CASSATGTGNSPLHF
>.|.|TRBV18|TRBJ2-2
TGTGCCAGCTCAACAAACGCGAACACCGGGGAGCTGTTTTTT
CASSTNANTGELFF
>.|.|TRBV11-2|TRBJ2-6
TGTGCCAGCAGCTTAGGGGTTGTGGGGACTGGGGCCAACGTCCTGACTTTC
CASSLGVVGTGANVLTF
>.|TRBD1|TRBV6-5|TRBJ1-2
TGTGCCAGCAGTTACTCAGACAGGGCTGGCTACACCTTC
CASSYSDRAGYTF
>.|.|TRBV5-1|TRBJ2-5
TGCGCCAGCAGCTACCGAGAGGGCGAGACCCAGTACTTC
CASSYREGETQYF
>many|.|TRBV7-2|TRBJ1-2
TGTGCCAGCAGCCGGCAGCGTACTAACTATGGCTACACCTTC
CASSRQRTNYGYTF
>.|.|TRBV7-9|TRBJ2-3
TGTGCCAGCAGGGACTCGCTCGGGGATACGCAGTATTTT
CASRDSLGDTQYF